The rows below give T cell receptor beta chains drawn from one sample of a study of T-cell reconstitution after alpha-beta-depleted transplantation in children. One entry per CDR3 protein, called by TCRdb with MiXCR from the PCR reads. Here the sample spans 530,000 or so distinct CDR3 sequences, about a quarter being singletons. The sample in question was PBMCs, obtained before TCRalphabeta/CD19-depleted stem cell transplant. Receptors originate from a boy in the first two years of life with Wiskott-Aldrich syndrome, due to receive a stem cell transplant. The CDR3 runs from the conserved cysteine through the conserved F or W. D genes are given only for firm matches. Clone size is stated in some rows and not others, as once, few, many or a class when expanded.

13,-,TRBV2,TRBJ2-7,-,CASSEVRGYEQYF,TGTGCCAGCAGTGAGGTCAGGGGATACGAGCAGTACTTC
15,TRBD2,TRBV5-1,TRBJ2-7,-,CASSLAGGLVYEQYF,TGCGCCAGCAGCTTGGCCGGGGGACTAGTCTACGAGCAGTACTTC
14,-,TRBV20-1,TRBJ1-3,-,CSASAGGMGNTIYF,TGCAGTGCTAGCGCCGGGGGCATGGGAAACACCATATATTTT
15,-,TRBV6-1,TRBJ1-4,-,CASILKEGMNEKLFF,TGTGCCAGCATTCTGAAAGAGGGGATGAATGAAAAACTGTTTTTT
13,-,TRBV7-9,TRBJ2-7,-,CASSLREFYEQYF,TGTGCCAGCAGCTTACGGGAGTTTTACGAGCAGTACTTC
14,-,TRBV6-5,TRBJ1-3,few,CASSWDASGNTIYF,TGTGCCAGCAGTTGGGATGCTTCTGGAAACACCATATATTTT
15,TRBD2,TRBV10-3,TRBJ2-2,-,CAISPLAGDTGQLFF,TGTGCCATCAGCCCTCTAGCGGGCGACACCGGGCAGCTGTTTTTT
11,-,TRBV12-3/TRBV12-4,TRBJ2-7,-,CASSSGGKQYF,TGTGCCAGCAGTTCGGGCGGCAAGCAGTACTTC
20,TRBD2,TRBV3-1,TRBJ2-1,few,CASSHGLAGYLGSSYNEQFF,TGTGCCAGCAGCCATGGACTAGCGGGATACCTCGGTAGCTCCTACAATGAGCAGTTCTTC
13,TRBD1,TRBV29-1,TRBJ1-2,-,CSVAGQGARGYTF,TGCAGCGTTGCGGGACAGGGGGCACGAGGCTACACCTTC
17,TRBD2,TRBV7-2,TRBJ2-1,-,CASSLIEGTNLYNEQFF,TGTGCCAGCAGCTTAATAGAGGGGACTAATCTCTACAATGAGCAGTTCTTC
13,-,TRBV20-1,TRBJ2-4,few,CSGTILAKNIQYF,TGCAGCGGGACCATCTTAGCCAAAAACATTCAGTACTTC
17,TRBD1,TRBV10-3,TRBJ2-5,-,CAISESGTGGYQETQYF,TGTGCCATCAGTGAGTCGGGGACAGGGGGTTACCAAGAGACCCAGTACTTC
17,-,TRBV12-3/TRBV12-4,TRBJ2-1,-,CASSLARGGAGYNEQFF,TGTGCCAGCAGTTTAGCGCGAGGGGGAGCGGGCTACAATGAGCAGTTCTTC
15,TRBD1,TRBV12-3/TRBV12-4,TRBJ1-5,-,CASSSTGASNQPQHF,TGTGCCAGCAGTTCGACAGGGGCTAGCAATCAGCCCCAGCATTTT
15,TRBD2,TRBV20-1,TRBJ2-3,few,CSAAWVAGGPSTQYF,TGCAGTGCTGCGTGGGTCGCGGGAGGGCCTAGTACGCAGTATTTT
16,TRBD1,TRBV7-9,TRBJ1-2,-,CASSLGQGGFGYGYTF,TGTGCCAGCAGCTTAGGACAAGGGGGCTTCGGCTATGGCTACACCTTC
13,TRBD2,TRBV7-3,TRBJ2-3,few,CASSLRTSGTQYF,TGTGCCAGCAGCTTAAGGACTAGCGGGACGCAGTATTTT
17,-,TRBV12-3/TRBV12-4,TRBJ2-1,few,CASSLLRTRPSYNEQFF,TGTGCCAGCAGTTTACTCCGGACAAGGCCGTCCTACAATGAGCAGTTCTTC
16,TRBD2,TRBV7-3,TRBJ2-7,few,CASSLTRTSKAYEQYF,TGTGCCAGCAGCTTAACTCGGACTAGTAAGGCCTACGAGCAGTACTTC
13,-,TRBV5-1,TRBJ1-4,-,CASSFGPNEKLFF,TGCGCCAGCAGCTTCGGACCGAATGAAAAACTGTTTTTT
14,TRBD2,TRBV24-1,TRBJ2-3,-,CATSEGTSGRGQYF,TGTGCCACCAGTGAGGGGACTAGCGGGAGGGGACAGTATTTT
15,TRBD2,TRBV20-1,TRBJ2-1,-,CSADGLAGIYNEQFF,TGCAGTGCCGACGGACTAGCGGGAATCTACAATGAGCAGTTCTTC
15,TRBD2,TRBV7-8,TRBJ2-1,-,CASSLGTSGRALQFF,TGTGCCAGCAGCCTCGGGACTAGCGGGAGGGCCTTGCAGTTCTTC
13,-,TRBV5-4,TRBJ2-1,-,CASSLGGLGEQFF,TGTGCCAGCAGCTTGGGGGGTCTAGGTGAGCAGTTCTTC
14,-,TRBV5-1,TRBJ2-6,-,CASSLGPGANILTF,TGCGCCAGCAGCTTGGGACCTGGGGCCAACATCCTGACTTTC
13,-,TRBV12-3/TRBV12-4,TRBJ1-2,-,CASSPGTAKGYTF,TGTGCCAGCAGTCCCGGGACCGCCAAAGGCTACACCTTC
23,TRBD2,TRBV6-4,TRBJ2-4,few,CASSPRQAQELAGGEIAKNIQYF,TGTGCCAGCAGTCCCAGACAGGCCCAGGAACTAGCGGGAGGGGAGATAGCCAAAAACATTCAGTACTTC
15,TRBD2,TRBV28,TRBJ2-1,few,CASRPGLGAYNEQFF,TGTGCCAGCAGACCGGGACTAGGGGCCTACAATGAGCAGTTCTTC
15,-,TRBV4-1,TRBJ2-7,-,CASRRQEGQSYEQYF,TGCGCCAGCAGACGACAGGAAGGTCAATCCTACGAGCAGTACTTC
13,-,TRBV12-3/TRBV12-4,TRBJ1-6,-,CASSVVLGSPLHF,TGTGCCAGCAGTGTCGTCCTAGGTTCACCCCTCCACTTT